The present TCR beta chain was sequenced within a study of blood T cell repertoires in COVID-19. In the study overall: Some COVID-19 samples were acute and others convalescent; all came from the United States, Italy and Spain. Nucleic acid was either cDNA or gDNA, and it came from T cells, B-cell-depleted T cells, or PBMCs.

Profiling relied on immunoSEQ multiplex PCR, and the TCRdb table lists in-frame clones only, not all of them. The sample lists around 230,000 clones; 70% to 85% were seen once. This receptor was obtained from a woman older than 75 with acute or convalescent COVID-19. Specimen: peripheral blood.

Written as DNA, the CDR3 is TGTGCCAGCAGTGATCAAGCTTATAATTCACCCCTCCACTTT. Its translation is CASSDQAYNSPLHF. This chain joins TRBV6-1 and TRBJ1-6; D is unclear. The germline CDR1 and CDR2 sequences are MNHNS and SASEGT. CDR3 length: 14 residues. V lost 3 bases and J 4 bases, leaving 7 bases between the germline ends.